Below, 29 T cell receptor beta chains from the same sample are listed, as sequenced in a study of shared T cell receptors in the human thymus. Libraries were prepared by immunoSEQ multiplex PCR; TCRdb keeps only in-frame clonotypes and omits some of them. The table lists 700,000 or so clones, approximately 83% of them singletons. These data are also associated with another study on human thymus T cells.

Material: thymocytes. The source is a girl in the first two years of life with a congenital heart defect.

The rearrangement uses TRBV4-3 and TRBJ2-5; D may be TRBD2 (5 bases). V was shortened by 2 bases and J by 7 bases, with 17 bases between the two germline ends. Germline V gene data show CDR1 as LGHNA and CDR2 as YSLEER. The CDR3 is made up of 15 amino acids. The CDR3 coding sequence is TGCGCCAGCAGCCAAAAGCGGTCACTTCTGGGGACCCAGTACTTC. Translating gives CASSQKRSLLGTQYF.

This clone was observed a few times. The chain combines TRBV4-1 with TRBJ1-5; tentative D call: TRBD1 (6 bases). Germline CDR1 reads MGHRA; CDR2 reads YSYEKL. Trimming stripped 1 base from V and 9 bases from J, with 16 bases between. The CDR3 spans 15 residues. DNA for the CDR3: TGCGCCAGCAGCCAAGCCGAGACAGGCCGGTGGCCCCAGCATTTT. Translated, it gives CASSQAETGRWPQHF.

This clone was seen once. This chain uses TRBV5-4 with TRBJ2-7, with D possibly being TRBD2 (6 bases). The V and J ends lost 2 bases and 5 bases respectively, with 17 bases between them. The CDR3 sequence is 15 residues long. Germline V gene lookup returns CDR1 SGHNT and CDR2 YYREEE (reference sequence). CDR3 in amino acids: CASSFQQEGKHEQYF. The CDR3 nucleotides are TGTGCCAGCAGCTTCCAACAGGAGGGTAAGCACGAGCAGTACTTC.

The V gene is TRBV7-3, the J gene TRBJ2-3, with 7 bases fitting TRBD1. In germline, CDR1 is SGHTA, CDR2 FQGTGA. V shed 5 bases, J shed 2 bases, and the junction held 7 bases outside the gene matches. CDR3 length equals 15 residues. CDR3: CASSPRDSFTDTQYF. CDR3 bases: TGTGCCAGCAGCCCCCGGGACAGCTTCACAGATACGCAGTATTTT. Variable domain in full (rest from reference TRBV7-3 and TRBJ2-3): GAGVSQTPSNKVTEKGKYVELRCDPISGHTALYWYRQSLGQGPEFLIYFQGTGAADDSGLPNDRFFAVRPEGSVSTLKIQRTERGDSAVYLCASSPRDSFTDTQYFGPGTRLTVL.

This chain links TRBV7-9 with TRBJ1-6; the D is unclear. V was shortened by 4 bases and J by 12 bases, with 13 bases between the two germline ends. The CDR3 has 13 amino acids. Germline V CDR1 and CDR2: SEHNR, FQNEAQ (reference sequence). This CDR3 reads CASSSHVPGPLHF. For the CDR3, the DNA is TGTGCCAGCAGCTCCCACGTGCCGGGACCCCTCCACTTT.

The chain combines TRBV5-4 with TRBJ2-2; D unclear. Trimming removed 1 base from V and 6 bases from J, with 7 bases in between. The CDR3 totals 13 residues. CDR1 SGHNT and CDR2 YYREEE come from the germline V gene (reference sequence). The CDR3 coding sequence is TGTGCCAGCAGCTTGCCGGTTTCCGGGGAGCTGTTTTTT. It is translated as CASSLPVSGELFF.

The chain is built from TRBV16 and TRBJ1-3, with no clear D. This CDR3 has 20 residues. Trimming cost V 4 bases and J 0 bases, with 25 bases left between them. The V gene's germline CDR1 is KGHSY and CDR2 FQNENV. CDR3 bases: TGTGCCAGCAGCCCAACTAGCAACGGGGTAATGTGGAACTCTGGAAACACCATATATTTT. The encoded protein is CASSPTSNGVMWNSGNTIYF.

CDR3 residues: CASSLDPAAGNTEAFF. As DNA, the CDR3 is TGTGCCAGCAGCTTAGATCCCGCTGCAGGGAACACTGAAGCTTTCTTT. This rearrangement joins TRBV7-8 to TRBJ1-1; D is unclear. The germline V gene has CDR1 SGHVS and CDR2 FQNEAQ. The germline V and J ends were trimmed by 1 base and 1 base, with 13 bases remaining between them. CDR3 length: 16 residues.

The J gene is TRBJ1-1, the V gene TRBV7-2; D is undetermined. Trimming pared 4 bases from V and 1 base from J, leaving 19 bases between. Looked up from germline, CDR1 is SGHTA and CDR2 is FQGNSA. This CDR3 is 17 amino acids long. CDR3 DNA sequence: TGTGCCAGCAGCTCCCATAACCGCACTGAAAAGAACACTGAAGCTTTCTTT. Its protein product is CASSSHNRTEKNTEAFF. Using reference TRBV7-2 and TRBJ1-1 for the parts outside the CDR3, the full variable domain is GAGVSQSPSNKVTEKGKDVELRCDPISGHTALYWYRQSLGQGLEFLIYFQGNSAPDKSGLPSDRFSAERTGGSVSTLTIQRTQQEDSAVYLCASSSHNRTEKNTEAFFGQGTRLTVV.

The chain employs TRBV28 and TRBJ1-1, with 9 bases that match TRBD1. The CDR3 has 19 amino acids. Trimming took 5 bases from V and 0 from J; bases not matched to a gene: 16. The germline V gene has CDR1 MDHEN and CDR2 SYDVKM. The CDR3: CASSRPYRTGGNMNTEAFF. The CDR3 DNA reads TGTGCCAGCAGTCGTCCCTATCGTACAGGGGGCAACATGAACACTGAAGCTTTCTTT.

The chain links TRBV4-1 to TRBJ1-6, with 12 bases matching TRBD1. CDR1 and CDR2 from the germline V gene are MGHRA and YSYEKL. The V segment lost 3 bases and the J segment 8 bases; nucleotides outside the gene matches: 8. The CDR3 contains 17 residues. CDR3 DNA sequence: TGCGCCAGCAGCCAGGGACAGGGGGCCGCTTTGGATTCACCCCTCCACTTT. It specifies CASSQGQGAALDSPLHF.

The J gene is TRBJ1-2, the V gene TRBV9; weak D call: TRBD1 (6 bases). Germline V gene data show CDR1 as SGDLS and CDR2 as YYNGEE. This CDR3 region has 20 residues. Trimming cost V 2 bases and J 1 base, with 27 bases left between them. CDR3 sequence: CASSVKPNNREGGFNYGYTF. The CDR3 DNA sequence: TGTGCCAGCAGCGTTAAGCCTAATAACAGGGAAGGGGGATTTAACTATGGCTACACCTTC.

The chain couples TRBV7-9 to TRBJ1-1; a possible D gene is TRBD1 (5 bases). The V end was cut by 5 bases, the J end by 1 base, with 11 bases between. CDR3 length: 14 residues. The germline gives CDR1 SEHNR, CDR2 FQNEAQ (reference sequence). CDR3 coding DNA: TGTGCCAGCAGCCCCCGGGACTCGAACACTGAAGCTTTCTTT. Its translation: CASSPRDSNTEAFF. The full variable domain, completed using reference TRBV7-9 and TRBJ1-1, is DTGVSQNPRHKITKRGQNVTFRCDPISEHNRLYWYRQTLGQGPEFLTYFQNEAQLEKSRLLSDRFSAERPKGSFSTLEIQRTEQGDSAMYLCASSPRDSNTEAFFGQGTRLTVV.

This rearrangement joins TRBV28 to TRBJ2-7; perhaps TRBD2 as D (5 bases). This CDR3 comprises 12 residues. V was shortened by 2 bases and J by 11 bases, with 13 bases between the two germline ends. Germline-derived CDR1 and CDR2 are MDHEN and SYDVKM. CDR3 DNA sequence: TGTGCCAGCAGTTTAGTAGGTGGAGGAGAGTACTTC. Amino acid sequence: CASSLVGGGEYF.

The chain uses TRBV19 and TRBJ1-1, with 7 bases lining up with TRBD1. Trimming removed 5 bases from V and 7 bases from J; junction bases left unmatched: 19. The CDR3 has 17 amino acids. From germline, CDR1 is LNHDA and CDR2 SQIVND (reference sequence). CDR3 in amino acids: CASSSLKGTERNGEAFF. CDR3 sequence (DNA): TGTGCCAGTAGTTCTCTAAAGGGGACAGAACGTAACGGTGAAGCTTTCTTT.

In nucleotides, the CDR3 is TGTGCCAGCCCAGTGGAAGGGACAGGATTAAAGAACACTGAAGCTTTCTTT. Amino acids: CASPVEGTGLKNTEAFF. This rearrangement joins TRBV2 to TRBJ1-1; 8 bases are a match to TRBD1. The germline gives CDR1 SNHLY, CDR2 FYNNEI. The CDR3 contains 17 residues. Trimming at V came to 8 bases and at J to 1 base, leaving 15 bases not matched to a gene.

Regarding this clone: Different DNA sequences within this sample yield the same CDR3. The chain employs TRBV2 and TRBJ1-5; D ambiguous. Germline values: CDR1 SNHLY, CDR2 FYNNEI. The V and J ends lost 1 base and 3 bases respectively, with 10 bases between them. This CDR3 is built from 15 residues. The CDR3 nucleotides are TGTGCCAGCAGTGAAGGGGGAGGGTCCAATCAGCCCCAGCATTTT. This sequence encodes CASSEGGGSNQPQHF.

V gene TRBV5-5 combines with J gene TRBJ2-7, with 11 bases that match TRBD1. Unmatched junction bases numbered 14, after V lost 4 bases and J lost 5 bases. Per germline, CDR1 SGHKS and CDR2 YYEKEE (reference sequence). CDR3 size: 17 residues. CDR3 protein: CASSIKLPGQGVHEQYF. The CDR3 region has the DNA TGTGCCAGCAGCATCAAACTACCGGGACAGGGGGTCCACGAGCAGTACTTC.

The chain employs TRBV5-1 and TRBJ2-5; 9 bases are a match to TRBD2. Germline lookup yields CDR1 SGHRS and CDR2 YFSETQ. Germline trimming cut 5 bases from V and 2 bases from J; bases unmatched to any gene: 19. This CDR3 has 19 amino acids. The CDR3 spells CASRRAGGPSLLQQETQYF. CDR3 nucleotide sequence: TGCGCCAGCAGACGGGCGGGGGGGCCGTCACTCCTACAACAAGAGACCCAGTACTTC.

The chain carries TRBV28 and TRBJ1-6; a possible D gene is TRBD1 (6 bases). The CDR3 sequence is 14 residues long. Germline loops: CDR1 MDHEN, CDR2 SYDVKM. Trimming cost V 7 bases and J 6 bases, with 13 bases left between them. The chain's CDR3 is CASTLTGSNSPLHF. CDR3 sequence (DNA): TGTGCCAGCACTTTGACAGGAAGTAATTCACCCCTCCACTTT.

To note about this clone: This specimen includes other DNA sequences encoding the same CDR3. The gene calls are TRBV28 and TRBJ1-6; D call uncertain. Germline V gene lookup returns CDR1 MDHEN and CDR2 SYDVKM. This CDR3 is 15 amino acids long. V gave up 5 bases and J gave up 3 bases, with 11 bases separating them. The CDR3 sequence is CASSTVAVYNSPLHF. The DNA for the CDR3 is TGTGCCAGCAGTACAGTCGCAGTCTATAATTCACCCCTCCACTTT.

The rearrangement links TRBV7-2 to TRBJ2-3; 8 positions agree with TRBD2. Germline CDR1 and CDR2: SGHTA and FQGNSA. The V gene end was trimmed by 8 bases and the J gene end by 5 bases; junction bases not matched to a gene: 9. The CDR3 extends over 14 amino acids. In nucleotides, the CDR3 is TGTGCCAGCGGACCCCTTAGCGGGGAAGATACGCAGTATTTT. It encodes CASGPLSGEDTQYF.

This chain uses TRBV11-2 with TRBJ2-5; 12 nucleotides agree with TRBD2. The CDR3 contains 16 residues. CDR1 is SGHAT and CDR2 is FQNNGV in the germline V gene. After removal of 2 bases from V and 1 base from J, the junction contained 2 bases not matched to a gene. CDR3 residues: CASSLLAGGIQETQYF. The CDR3 bases are TGTGCCAGCAGCTTACTAGCGGGGGGGATCCAAGAGACCCAGTACTTC. The whole variable domain, remainder taken from reference TRBV11-2 and TRBJ2-5, is EAGVAQSPRYKIIEKRQSVAFWCNPISGHATLYWYQQILGQGPKLLIQFQNNGVVDDSQLPKDRFSAERLKGVDSTLKIQPAKLEDSAVYLCASSLLAGGIQETQYFGPGTRLLVL.

The chain recombines TRBV29-1 with TRBJ1-2; TRBD1 matches 10 bases. Germline lookup yields CDR1 SQVTM and CDR2 ANQGSEA. The CDR3 has 14 amino acids. V lost 5 bases, J lost 5 bases, and 8 bases stayed unmatched. CDR3 nucleotides: TGCAGCGTTCCCGCGGACAGGGGGTGGTATGGCTACACCTTC. As protein: CSVPADRGWYGYTF.

Concerning this clone itself: A junction end diverges from the germline sequence, so it may reflect a read error. The rearrangement joins TRBV7-7 to TRBJ1-4; D gene uncertain. Germline lookup yields CDR1 SSHAT and CDR2 FNYEAQ (reference sequence). This CDR3 comprises 15 residues. The CDR3 DNA reads as TGTGCTAGCAGCTTAAGCCCCCGTCTTAATGAAAAACTGTTTTTT. Protein: CASSLSPRLNEKLFF. Combining the CDR3 with reference TRBV7-7 and TRBJ1-4 gives the whole variable domain GAGVSQSPRYKVTKRGQDVTLRCDPISSHATLYWYQQALGQGPEFLTYFNYEAQPDKSGLPSDRFSAERPEGSISTLTIQRTEQRDSAMYRCASSLSPRLNEKLFFGSGTQLSVL.

CDR3: CASSPSPGEYEQYF. DNA of the CDR3: TGTGCCAGCAGCCCCAGTCCGGGGGAGTACGAGCAGTACTTC. This sequence joins TRBV5-4 and TRBJ2-7; a possible D gene is TRBD2 (6 bases). This CDR3 region has 14 residues. Trimming pared 4 bases from V and 4 bases from J, leaving 15 bases between. CDR1 SGHNT and CDR2 YYREEE come from the germline V gene (reference sequence).

V and J are TRBV19 and TRBJ1-5; possibly TRBD1 for D (6 bases). V lost 7 bases and J 6 bases, leaving 16 bases between the germline ends. Germline CDR1 reads LNHDA; CDR2 reads SQIVND (reference sequence). This CDR3 has 14 residues. The CDR3 sequence: CASIGTHAGQPQHF. The CDR3 DNA reads TGTGCCAGTATAGGGACACATGCTGGTCAGCCCCAGCATTTT.

The chain recombines TRBV7-8 with TRBJ1-6; D remains unclear. V lost 7 bases and J 17 bases, leaving 30 bases between the germline ends. There are 16 residues in the CDR3. Germline V gene sequence: CDR1 SGHVS, CDR2 FQNEAQ. The CDR3 DNA reads as TGTGCCAGCACCTCGAATGGACCGGCCCGTTGGAGGGCCGTCCACTTT. It is translated as CASTSNGPARWRAVHF.

The chain couples TRBV6-5 to TRBJ1-4, with a tentative D call TRBD1 (5 bases). CDR1 and CDR2 (germline): MNHEY, SVGAGI. This CDR3 contains 13 residues. V was cut by 5 bases and J by 11 bases, with 15 bases left in between. The CDR3 reads CASSEELGQKLFF. The CDR3 nucleotides are TGTGCCAGCAGTGAAGAACTGGGGCAGAAACTGTTTTTT.